The 17 T cell receptor beta chains given below trace back to one sample, sequenced in a study of patients and donors after allogeneic stem cell transplantation. Each CDR3 protein is one row after TCRdb ran MiXCR on the RT-PCR reads. Of over 150,000 distinct CDR3 sequences listed, approximately 41% are singletons. Sequencing was performed on blood, either unsorted or a sorted T cell fraction (not recorded which). These TCRs come from a human donor who was either an allogeneic HSCT recipient or a stem cell or donor lymphocyte infusion donor (not recorded which). It is not recorded whose cells these are; they may come from a transplant donor.

V usage is TRBV18 and J usage is TRBJ1-2; D is perhaps TRBD1 (6 bases). Germline V gives CDR1 KGHSH, CDR2 LQKENI. The CDR3 has 12 amino acids. V was clipped by 6 bases and J by 3 bases, with 8 bases between them. The CDR3 loop reads CASSEGDYGYTF. The CDR3 DNA is TGTGCCAGCTCCGAGGGGGACTATGGCTACACCTTC. The whole variable domain, filled in from reference TRBV18 and TRBJ1-2, reads NAGVMQNPRHLVRRRGQEARLRCSPMKGHSHVYWYRQLPEEGLKFMVYLQKENIIDESGMPKERFSAEFPKEGPSILRIQQVVRGDSAAYFCASSEGDYGYTFGSGTRLTVV.

The V call is TRBV4-3, the J call TRBJ2-7; D gene uncertain. The V gene lost 0 bases and the J gene lost 0 bases, with 9 bases spanning the gap. The CDR3 loop spans 15 amino acids. Germline assignment: CDR1 LGHNA and CDR2 YSLEER. The CDR3 DNA is TGCGCCAGCAGCCAAGATACCCTAGACTCCTACGAGCAGTACTTC. Its protein product is CASSQDTLDSYEQYF.

The rearrangement joins TRBV7-9 to TRBJ2-2, with 7 bases lining up with TRBD1. V was pared by 5 bases and J by 4 bases, with 10 bases of the junction left unmatched. This CDR3 spans 16 amino acids. The germline CDR1 and CDR2 sequences are SEHNR and FQNEAQ (reference sequence). The DNA for the CDR3 is TGTGCCAGCAGCGACGGATTACAGGGGACCACCGGGGAGCTGTTTTTT. It translates to CASSDGLQGTTGELFF.

The chain uses TRBV6-2 or TRBV6-3 and TRBJ2-7; no clear D gene. CDR3 size: 13 residues. Germline CDR1 and CDR2: MNHEY and SVGEGT. V gave up 6 bases and J gave up 3 bases, with 12 bases separating them. The CDR3 protein is CASSRETDYEQYF. DNA of the CDR3: TGTGCCAGCAGCCGAGAGACGGACTACGAGCAGTACTTC.

This chain links TRBV27 with TRBJ1-4, with 9 bases fitting TRBD1. With 1 base clipped from V and 7 bases from J, the junction kept 4 bases outside the gene matches. CDR1 is MNHEY, CDR2 SMNVEV, per germline (reference sequence). There are 15 residues in the CDR3. For the CDR3, the DNA is TGTGCCAGCAGTTTATACGGACAGGGGAGTGAAAAACTGTTTTTT. It translates to CASSLYGQGSEKLFF.

A few counts support this clonotype. The chain joins TRBV6-1 to TRBJ1-1, with D hard to call. V was pared by 4 bases and J by 5 bases, with 11 bases between. The CDR3 extends over 13 amino acids. The germline V gene encodes CDR1 MNHNS and CDR2 SASEGT. For the CDR3, the DNA is TGTGCCAGCAGTGGCTCACGGATAACTGAAGCTTTCTTT. Protein product: CASSGSRITEAFF.

V is TRBV7-2 and J is TRBJ1-2; D remains ambiguous. Germline values: CDR1 SGHTA, CDR2 FQGNSA. Between the trimmed V and J ends, which lost 1 base and 5 bases, there was a span of 8 bases. The CDR3 is made up of 13 amino acids. The CDR3 DNA reads TGTGCCAGCAGCTTAGGGCACCAATATGGCTACACCTTC. This translates into CASSLGHQYGYTF.

This clonotype was seen more than once but under ten times. The chain recombines TRBV28 with TRBJ2-2; no definite D call. The CDR3 consists of 14 residues. Germline lookup yields CDR1 MDHEN and CDR2 SYDVKM. With 6 bases removed from V and 2 bases from J, the gap between germline ends came to 10 bases. CDR3 loop: CASSRYRNTGELFF. Written as DNA, the CDR3 is TGTGCCAGCAGCCGTTATAGAAACACCGGGGAGCTGTTTTTT.

This clonotype was seen more than once but under ten times. J is TRBJ1-5 and V is TRBV6-4; D remains ambiguous. From germline, CDR1 is MRHNA and CDR2 SNTAGT. The CDR3 runs to 13 residues. Deletions cut 2 bases from V and 4 bases from J, with 6 bases between. The CDR3 coding sequence is TGTGCCAGCAGTGACGTATGGAATCAGCCCCAGCATTTT. Its translation: CASSDVWNQPQHF.

The rearrangement uses TRBV20-1 and TRBJ1-1; unclear D gene. Trimming left V 0 bases short and J 1 base short, with 6 bases between. CDR1 is DFQATT and CDR2 is SNEGSKA in the germline V gene (reference sequence). This CDR3 comprises 13 residues. CDR3 sequence reads: CSARDEANTEAFF. CDR3 in DNA: TGCAGTGCTAGAGATGAGGCGAACACTGAAGCTTTCTTT.

This chain joins TRBV15 and TRBJ2-5; D could derive from TRBD1 or TRBD2 (5 bases each). Deletions cut 5 bases from V and 2 bases from J, with 18 bases between. There are 16 residues in the CDR3. CDR1 and CDR2 (germline): LNHNV, YYDKDF (reference sequence). CDR3 coding DNA: TGTGCCACCAGCCCGTCTAAGCGAGGGGATCAAGAGACCCAGTACTTC. It translates to CATSPSKRGDQETQYF.

The V and J genes are TRBV20-1 and TRBJ2-3; D remains unclear. Looked up from germline, CDR1 is DFQATT and CDR2 is SNEGSKA (reference sequence). Trimming removed 5 bases from V and 2 bases from J, with 17 bases in between. The CDR3 is 15 residues long. The CDR3, as DNA: TGCAGTGCTTGGCCCCGGACCGTAAACACAGATACGCAGTATTTT. The encoded protein is CSAWPRTVNTDTQYF.

This clonotype was seen a few times. The V gene is TRBV3-1, the J gene TRBJ2-3; D is unclear. V was pared by 7 bases and J by 4 bases, with 9 bases between. The CDR3 length is 12 residues. Germline loops: CDR1 LGHDT, CDR2 YNNKEL (reference sequence). This CDR3 is CASKRGADTQYF. The CDR3 bases are TGTGCCAGCAAGAGAGGAGCAGATACGCAGTATTTT.

This sequence joins TRBV7-7 and TRBJ2-1; possible D gene TRBD2, 7 bases. This CDR3 has 14 residues. The V end was cut by 5 bases, the J end by 0 bases, with 8 bases between. CDR1 is SSHAT and CDR2 is FNYEAQ in the germline V gene (reference sequence). The CDR3 reads CASSRGGSYNEQFF. The CDR3 region has the DNA TGTGCCAGCAGCAGGGGGGGCTCCTACAATGAGCAGTTCTTC.

CDR3 in DNA: TGTGCCAGCAGTTCCCGCCCGACTAGCGGGAAAGATAATACGCAGTATTTT. It specifies CASSSRPTSGKDNTQYF. The chain uses TRBV28 and TRBJ2-3; 11 bases match TRBD2. Unmatched junction bases numbered 13, after V lost 4 bases and J lost 7 bases. CDR1 and CDR2 from the germline V gene are MDHEN and SYDVKM. The CDR3 covers 17 residues.

This chain joins TRBV29-1 and TRBJ2-1; 11 positions match TRBD2. Germline V gene lookup returns CDR1 SQVTM and CDR2 ANQGSEA. This CDR3 comprises 15 residues. Germline trimming cut 1 base from V and 2 bases from J; bases unmatched to any gene: 1. CDR3 sequence (DNA): TGCAGCGTTGAAGCGGGACTAGCGGCCTACAATGAGCAGTTCTTC. This sequence encodes CSVEAGLAAYNEQFF.

The CDR3 sequence is CASSSAEGRANYGYTF. The CDR3 coding sequence is TGTGCCAGCAGTTCTGCGGAGGGACGGGCGAACTATGGCTACACCTTC. This chain links TRBV27 with TRBJ1-2; perhaps TRBD1 as D (5 bases). Deletions cut 4 bases from V and 2 bases from J, with 17 bases between. The germline CDR1 and CDR2 sequences are MNHEY and SMNVEV (reference sequence). The CDR3 is 16 residues long.